A single sample gave rise to the 28 T cell receptor beta chains below, sequenced in a study of T-cell reconstitution after alpha-beta-depleted transplantation in children. Unique molecular identifiers featured in how the TCRbeta library was prepared. TCRdb re-derived calls from the PCR reads in MiXCR, one entry per CDR3 protein. The table lists roughly 5,900 distinct CDR3 sequences, less than 20% of them singletons, with 70% to 85% in the top ten. This sample comprised PBMCs, mostly from graft donor cells, obtained 180 days after TCRalphabeta/CD19-depleted stem cell transplant. The receptors here all came from a patient under 10 years old who had a stem cell transplant for inherited bone marrow failure, so the T cells may come from the graft donor.

In this sample, this clonotype turned up many times. The chain carries TRBV19 and TRBJ2-3, with D perhaps TRBD1 (6 bases). Trimming took 2 bases from V and 6 from J, leaving 15 bases between them. Germline lookup yields CDR1 LNHDA and CDR2 SQIVND (reference sequence). This CDR3 is built from 15 residues. The CDR3 nucleotides are TGTGCCAGTAGTATATGGAAAGGGGGTGCGGATACGCAGTATTTT. Translating gives CASSIWKGGADTQYF. The full variable domain, completed using reference TRBV19 and TRBJ2-3, is DGGITQSPKYLFRKEGQNVTLSCEQNLNHDAMYWYRQDPGQGLRLIYYSQIVNDFQKGDIAEGYSVSREKKESFPLTVTSAQKNPTAFYLCASSIWKGGADTQYFGPGTRLTVL.

This clonotype was found many times. The rearrangement links TRBV10-3 to TRBJ2-7, with 10 bases fitting TRBD1. The V segment lost 2 bases and the J segment 2 bases; nucleotides outside the gene matches: 9. CDR3 length equals 17 residues. CDR1 ENHRY and CDR2 SYGVKD come from the germline V gene. The CDR3 nucleotides are TGTGCCATCAGTGAGGACCCCCGGGACAGGGGAGCCTACGAGCAGTACTTC. Amino acids: CAISEDPRDRGAYEQYF.

The chain combines TRBV6-4 with TRBJ2-3; TRBD2 matches at 14 bases. This CDR3 comprises 16 residues. Germline CDR1 reads MRHNA; CDR2 reads SNTAGT. V lost 0 bases, J lost 4 bases, and 0 bases stayed unmatched. The CDR3 region has the DNA TGTGCCAGCAGTGACTCGACTAGCGGGGGGGCAGATACGCAGTATTTT. It specifies CASSDSTSGGADTQYF.

This clonotype was seen ten or more times. This CDR3 is CSARAGAYEQYF. CDR3 coding DNA: TGCAGTGCTAGAGCAGGGGCCTACGAGCAGTACTTC. The gene calls are TRBV20-1 and TRBJ2-7, with D tentatively TRBD1 (6 bases). Trimming shortened V by 1 base and J by 2 bases, and 6 bases separated the two germline ends. From germline, CDR1 is DFQATT and CDR2 SNEGSKA (reference sequence). The CDR3 runs 12 residues.

This clonotype was recorded at least ten times. The chain couples TRBV9 to TRBJ1-1, with 9 positions matching TRBD1. Trimming at V came to 4 bases and at J to 6 bases, leaving 10 bases not matched to a gene. This CDR3 contains 15 residues. Germline CDR1 and CDR2: SGDLS and YYNGEE. The DNA of the CDR3 is TGTGCCAGCAGCTCACAGTCGACAGGGGGTGCTGAAGCTTTCTTT. Amino acids: CASSSQSTGGAEAFF.

This clonotype was seen many times. The chain uses TRBV11-1 and TRBJ1-1; a weak D match, TRBD1 (5 bases). The V gene's germline CDR1 is SGHAT and CDR2 FQDESV (reference sequence). V lost 5 bases to trimming and J lost 7 bases, with 32 bases between them. CDR3 length: 19 residues. Here the CDR3 reads CASSPPGWTRRNLRVEAFF. In nucleotides, the CDR3 is TGTGCCAGCAGCCCACCGGGGTGGACAAGGCGTAATTTGAGGGTTGAAGCTTTCTTT.

As concerns this clonotype: This may arise from a read error, as a much more abundant clone is one base away. J is TRBJ1-2 and V is TRBV7-9; 11 bases map to TRBD1. The CDR3 spans 16 residues. CDR1 and CDR2 (germline): SEHNR, FQNEAQ (reference sequence). The V gene end was trimmed by 5 bases and the J gene end by 0 bases; junction bases not matched to a gene: 5. In DNA form, the CDR3 reads TGTGCCAGCAGCCATGGACAGGGGGCAACTAACTATGGCTACACCTTC. Amino acids: CASSHGQGATNYGYTF.

This clonotype was observed many times. The rearrangement uses TRBV9 and TRBJ2-3; possible D gene TRBD2, 6 bases. The ends were cut back, 1 base at V and 1 base at J, with 13 bases in the middle. Germline CDR1 reads SGDLS; CDR2 reads YYNGEE. This CDR3 region has 16 residues. In DNA, the CDR3 is TGTGCCAGCAGCGTAATGGGCGGGGCGGGCACAGATACGCAGTATTTT. This translates into CASSVMGGAGTDTQYF.

This clonotype was seen at least ten times. The chain uses TRBV7-9 and TRBJ2-1; possible D gene TRBD1, 5 bases. The CDR3 contains 17 residues. Trimming took off 5 bases at V and 4 bases at J, with 21 bases between the two ends. From germline, CDR1 is SEHNR and CDR2 FQNEAQ (reference sequence). The CDR3 here is CASSPAFRAGLYNEQFF. CDR3 coding DNA: TGTGCCAGCAGCCCAGCTTTTAGAGCAGGGTTATACAATGAGCAGTTCTTC.

This clonotype was seen at least ten times. This chain links TRBV7-9 with TRBJ2-5, with 12 bases that match TRBD1. Per the germline V gene, CDR1 is SEHNR and CDR2 is FQNEAQ (reference sequence). Trimming cost V 8 bases and J 5 bases; bases outside gene matches: 9. The CDR3 extends over 15 amino acids. The CDR3 nucleotides are TGTGCCAGCTGTGCCGGGACAGGGGGCCGGGAGACCCAGTACTTC. It specifies CASCAGTGGRETQYF.

This clonotype was counted at least ten times. V is TRBV9 and J is TRBJ2-3; 11 bases align to TRBD2. Germline CDR1 is SGDLS and CDR2 is YYNGEE. The trim removed 0 bases at V and 3 bases at J, leaving 3 bases unmatched. The CDR3 has 16 residues. The CDR3 sequence: CASSVGLAGGTDTQYF. DNA for the CDR3: TGTGCCAGCAGCGTAGGCCTAGCGGGGGGTACAGATACGCAGTATTTT.

The chain combines TRBV12-3 or TRBV12-4 with TRBJ2-5; perhaps TRBD2 as D (6 bases). Near its end, the DNA agrees better with TRBJ2-3, so the J call may be wrong. CDR3 size: 16 residues. The DNA for the CDR3 is TGTGCCAGCAGTTTACCCCGGGCGGAGGGAGGCGATACGCAGTATTTT. Translated, it gives CASSLPRAEGGDTQYF.

This clonotype was picked up many times. The chain recombines TRBV2 with TRBJ2-1; D is perhaps TRBD1 (6 bases). Per the germline V gene, CDR1 is SNHLY and CDR2 is FYNNEI. This CDR3 region has 10 residues. Trimming stripped 8 bases from V and 8 bases from J, with 7 bases between. The CDR3, as DNA: TGTGCCAGCTACAGGGATGAGCAGTTCTTC. It is translated as CASYRDEQFF.

This clonotype was seen ten or more times. V and J are TRBV20-1 and TRBJ2-7; D assignment may be TRBD1 or TRBD2 (5 bases each). Trimming cost V 0 bases and J 5 bases, with 17 bases left between them. The germline gives CDR1 DFQATT, CDR2 SNEGSKA (reference sequence). The CDR3 runs to 15 residues. This chain's CDR3 is CSARDPLPRDHEQYF. Here the CDR3 DNA reads TGCAGTGCTAGAGATCCCCTCCCCCGGGACCACGAGCAGTACTTC.

This clonotype was found many times. The chain employs TRBV5-1 and TRBJ2-1, with TRBD2 matching over 13 bases. The CDR3 length is 15 residues. Germline V gene lookup returns CDR1 SGHRS and CDR2 YFSETQ. V lost 5 bases, J lost 5 bases, and 4 bases stayed unmatched. CDR3 coding DNA: TGCGCCAGCAGGGGGGGGACTAGCGGGAACAATGAGCAGTTCTTC. Its protein is CASRGGTSGNNEQFF.

The J gene is TRBJ1-2, the V gene TRBV2, with D maybe TRBD1 (6 bases). Germline values: CDR1 SNHLY, CDR2 FYNNEI. The CDR3 is 15 amino acids. Between the trimmed V and J ends, which lost 6 bases and 4 bases, there was a span of 18 bases. CDR3 in DNA: TGTGCCAGCAGACCCACAGGGATCCAGAGCTATGGCTACACCTTC. This codes for CASRPTGIQSYGYTF.

The J gene is TRBJ2-5, the V gene TRBV4-2; 8 positions agree with TRBD2. The CDR3 length is 13 residues. Germline loops: CDR1 LGHNA, CDR2 YNFKEQ. V was pared by 1 base and J by 5 bases, with 0 bases of the junction left unmatched. CDR3 residues: CASSQAGGETQYF. The CDR3 nucleotides read TGTGCCAGCAGCCAAGCGGGAGGGGAGACCCAGTACTTC.

In its sample, this clonotype was seen many times. The chain is built from TRBV7-9 and TRBJ2-7; 8 bases are shared with TRBD2. Germline loops: CDR1 SEHNR, CDR2 FQNEAQ (reference sequence). This CDR3 has 14 amino acids. V dropped 4 bases and J dropped 6; count of bases not matched to a gene: 8. CDR3: CASSSPGLAVEQYF. CDR3 in DNA: TGTGCCAGCAGCTCCCCTGGACTAGCCGTCGAGCAGTACTTC.

This clonotype was seen repeatedly, ten times or more. The rearrangement joins TRBV20-1 to TRBJ1-4; no definite D call. The germline V gene encodes CDR1 DFQATT and CDR2 SNEGSKA (reference sequence). This CDR3 is 14 amino acids long. V lost 3 bases and J 3 bases, leaving 11 bases between the germline ends. The CDR3: CSASGLSSNEKLFF. The CDR3 region has the DNA TGCAGTGCTAGCGGACTGTCCTCTAATGAAAAACTGTTTTTT.

This clonotype was counted at least ten times. V usage is TRBV2 and J usage is TRBJ2-7; a weak D match, TRBD2 (7 bases). Between the trimmed V and J ends, which lost 6 bases and 3 bases, there was a span of 15 bases. In germline, CDR1 is SNHLY, CDR2 FYNNEI. The CDR3 is 14 residues long. The CDR3, as DNA: TGTGCCAGCAGGTGGCGGGGGCCGGACTACGAGCAGTACTTC. Protein product: CASRWRGPDYEQYF.

This clonotype was picked up many times. V gene TRBV7-9 combines with J gene TRBJ2-7; TRBD1 matches 9 bases. This CDR3 is built from 15 residues. The trim removed 5 bases at V and 6 bases at J, leaving 11 bases unmatched. The V gene's germline CDR1 is SEHNR and CDR2 FQNEAQ (reference sequence). CDR3 residues: CASSGRTGAPSEQYF. In nucleotides, the CDR3 is TGTGCCAGCAGCGGGAGGACAGGGGCTCCTAGCGAGCAGTACTTC.

This clonotype was recorded many times. V is TRBV12-3 or TRBV12-4 and J is TRBJ1-5, with TRBD1 matching 7 bases. The CDR3 spans 16 residues. The trim removed 3 bases at V and 2 bases at J, leaving 7 bases unmatched. The CDR3 loop reads CASSFQGGAGNQPQHF. The DNA for the CDR3 is TGTGCCAGCAGTTTTCAAGGGGGCGCAGGCAATCAGCCCCAGCATTTT.

There are many counts of this clonotype. The chain couples TRBV7-9 to TRBJ1-3; D ambiguous. Germline lookup yields CDR1 SEHNR and CDR2 FQNEAQ (reference sequence). The CDR3 runs to 14 residues. V was pared by 5 bases and J by 1 base, with 9 bases between. The CDR3 bases are TGTGCCAGCAGCGATACAGATTCTGGAAACACCATATATTTT. It encodes CASSDTDSGNTIYF.

This clonotype was found many times. The V gene is TRBV5-1, the J gene TRBJ1-1; perhaps TRBD1 as D (5 bases). Germline CDR1 SGHRS, CDR2 YFSETQ. The CDR3 is 14 amino acids. V lost 0 bases to trimming and J lost 0 bases, with 6 bases between them. CDR3 bases: TGCGCCAGCAGCTTGGCCAGGGTGAACACTGAAGCTTTCTTT. Translating it yields CASSLARVNTEAFF.

J is TRBJ1-1 and V is TRBV3-1; no clear D. Germline CDR1 reads LGHDT; CDR2 reads YNNKEL (reference sequence). V lost 1 base, J lost 1 base, and 10 bases lay in between. This CDR3 has 15 residues. CDR3 DNA sequence: TGTGCCAGCAGCCAAGGAGCACAGCCGAACACTGAAGCTTTCTTT. Protein: CASSQGAQPNTEAFF.

This clonotype was seen ten or more times. The chain links TRBV11-2 to TRBJ2-2; D uncertain. V was pared by 3 bases and J by 4 bases, with 0 bases between. Germline V gene data show CDR1 as SGHAT and CDR2 as FQNNGV. This CDR3 has 11 residues. The CDR3 sequence is CASSFTGELFF. In DNA, the CDR3 is TGTGCCAGCAGCTTCACCGGGGAGCTGTTTTTT.

This clonotype was detected ten times or more. CDR3 sequence reads: CASSLQGMWDTEAFF. CDR3 in DNA: TGTGCCAGCTCACTCCAGGGGATGTGGGACACTGAAGCTTTCTTT. The chain links TRBV18 to TRBJ1-1, with D perhaps TRBD1 (6 bases). With 4 bases removed from V and 3 bases from J, the gap between germline ends came to 15 bases. The CDR3 is 15 residues long. The germline V gene has CDR1 KGHSH and CDR2 LQKENI.

This clonotype was counted a few times. The chain recombines TRBV5-1 with TRBJ2-1, with TRBD2 identical over 8 bases. This CDR3 contains 15 residues. The V segment lost 3 bases and the J segment 8 bases; nucleotides outside the gene matches: 10. Germline V gene sequence: CDR1 SGHRS, CDR2 YFSETQ. CDR3 region: CASSSRGGLNDEQFF. The CDR3, as DNA: TGCGCCAGCAGCTCTCGGGGGGGCCTGAACGATGAGCAGTTCTTC.